This T cell receptor beta chain was identified in a study of OX40 agonist ivuxolimab in advanced cancers. CDR1 and CDR2 from the germline V gene are MNHNS and SASEGT. This CDR3 comprises 13 residues. The V end lost 3 bases, the J end lost 2 bases, and 5 bases lay between the germline ends. Profiling relied on immunoSEQ multiplex PCR, and the TCRdb table lists in-frame clones only, not all of them. The table shows more than 70,000 clones, with around 80% occurring only once. V usage is TRBV6-1 and J usage is TRBJ1-5; possible D gene TRBD1, 5 bases. The sequence came from an adult with an advanced solid tumor such as melanoma, head and neck, liver or kidney cancer. The source material was CD4+ or CD8+ T cells sorted from blood, sampled in a trial of the OX40 agonist ivuxolimab. CDR3 coding DNA: TGTGCCAGCAGTGACAGGGGCAATCAGCCCCAGCATTTT. It specifies CASSDRGNQPQHF.